This T cell receptor delta chain is drawn from a study of γδ T cells in repeated Plasmodium falciparum infection. Bulk repertoires came from Vgamma9/Vdelta2+ or Vdelta2-negative gammadelta T cells flow-sorted from PBMC. Study-wide results and caveats: Vdelta2-negative gammadelta repertoires appeared less diverse and less shared in Malian than Australian children.

TCRdb made new clone calls on the multiplex PCR reads using CATT. The sample contains approximately 60,000 delta-chain clones, approximately 1.5% of which appear only once. Trimming removed 2 bases at V and 1 base at J, with 43 bases between. This CDR3 comprises 25 residues. Germline lookup yields CDR1 GEAIGNYY and CDR2 EKD. The sample holds a few counts of this clone. The antigen is undetermined. A read error is likely here: a far larger clone is one base away. The sample has other DNA sequences that encode this CDR3 too. The source is a pool of human donors (malaria-infected and uninfected, not separated). Sequenced sample: gamma-delta T cells from blood. The rearrangement uses TRDV2 and TRDJ1, with a weak D call TRDD3 (6 bases). Since TCRdb gives no J gene, matching the DNA to germline was used here to assign it. As DNA, the CDR3 is TGTGCCTGTGACAAGGCCTGTGTTCTCCCGAGGTACTGGGCCTCACCCCTATGGGGCACCGATAAACTCATCTTT. Its protein is CACDKACVLPRYWASPLWGTDKLIF.